Presented here are 10 T cell receptor beta chains from one specimen sequenced in a study of shared clonotypes between healthy human individuals. Naive CD8 cells, CD45RO-negative and positively selected for CCR7, excluded terminally differentiated effector memory CD45RA+ cells. Produced via immunoSEQ multiplex PCR; TCRdb's table is partial and in-frame only. Seen here are 1.5 million to 2.5 million clones, about 95% observed once, and the top ten hold 1.2%. The sample taken for sequencing was naive CD8+ T cells sorted from blood. Source of these receptors: a man in his late teens or twenties in good health.

The rearrangement uses TRBV7-2 and TRBJ2-5; no definite D call. V was trimmed by 0 bases and J by 5 bases, leaving 10 bases between them. Germline CDR1 reads SGHTA; CDR2 reads FQGNSA. The CDR3 extends over 14 amino acids. The CDR3 DNA reads as TGTGCCAGCAGCTTAGCGTATCTGGGGGAGACCCAGTACTTC. As protein: CASSLAYLGETQYF. Drawing the rest from reference TRBV7-2 and TRBJ2-5, the complete variable domain is GAGVSQSPSNKVTEKGKDVELRCDPISGHTALYWYRQSLGQGLEFLIYFQGNSAPDKSGLPSDRFSAERTGGSVSTLTIQRTQQEDSAVYLCASSLAYLGETQYFGPGTRLLVL.

This chain's CDR3 is CAWRGLAGRSSTDTQYF. The DNA for the CDR3 is TGTGCCTGGAGGGGACTAGCGGGGCGCTCTAGCACAGATACGCAGTATTTT. The chain links TRBV30 to TRBJ2-3; TRBD2 agrees at 13 bases. CDR3 length: 17 residues. From germline, CDR1 is GTSNPN and CDR2 SVGIG (reference sequence). After removal of 3 bases from V and 0 bases from J, the junction contained 6 bases not matched to a gene.

This sequence joins TRBV9 and TRBJ2-5; 7 bases match TRBD1. Germline CDR1 SGDLS, CDR2 YYNGEE. V lost 7 bases and J lost 2; bases outside the gene matches: 5. This CDR3 has 13 residues. The CDR3 DNA is TGTGCCAGCGCCGGGACAGATCAAGAGACCCAGTACTTC. It yields the protein CASAGTDQETQYF.

Only a few counts were recorded for this clone. CDR3 coding DNA: TGTGCCAGCAGCTTTGACGGGACTAACTATGGCTACACCTTC. It specifies CASSFDGTNYGYTF. V and J are TRBV5-4 and TRBJ1-2, with unresolved D. Per germline, CDR1 SGHNT and CDR2 YYREEE (reference sequence). V dropped 2 bases and J dropped 0 bases, with 8 bases sitting between them. This CDR3 has 14 residues.

The rearrangement uses TRBV28 and TRBJ2-7, with 9 bases that match TRBD2. V lost 7 bases and J lost 1; bases outside the gene matches: 5. The CDR3 totals 14 residues. Germline CDR1 reads MDHEN; CDR2 reads SYDVKM. This CDR3 is CASKTSGESYEQYF. The DNA for the CDR3 is TGTGCCAGCAAGACTAGCGGTGAATCCTACGAGCAGTACTTC.

V usage is TRBV27 and J usage is TRBJ1-5, with 8 bases aligning to TRBD1. V was pared by 6 bases and J by 0 bases, with 4 bases of the junction left unmatched. Germline CDR1 and CDR2: MNHEY and SMNVEV (reference sequence). The CDR3 totals 15 residues. CDR3 coding DNA: TGTGCCAGCAGGGAGACAGGGGCTAGCAATCAGCCCCAGCATTTT. This translates into CASRETGASNQPQHF.

With respect to this clone: In the same sample, other DNA sequences code for this CDR3. The chain is built from TRBV27 and TRBJ2-1, with 10 bases fitting TRBD2. This CDR3 has 16 residues. V was pared by 3 bases and J by 2 bases, with 4 bases of the junction left unmatched. Germline CDR1 reads MNHEY; CDR2 reads SMNVEV (reference sequence). The CDR3 DNA follows: TGTGCCAGCAGTTTGGTAGCGGGAGGCCCCTACAATGAGCAGTTCTTC. Its translation is CASSLVAGGPYNEQFF.

CDR3: CAWSVEGGGYF. The CDR3 DNA is TGTGCCTGGAGTGTCGAGGGTGGGGGATACTTC. J is TRBJ2-7 and V is TRBV30; D tentatively fits TRBD1 or TRBD2 (5 bases each). CDR1 GTSNPN and CDR2 SVGIG come from the germline V gene (reference sequence). V was cut by 0 bases and J by 13 bases, with 13 bases left in between. The CDR3 sequence is 11 residues long. Supplemented by reference TRBV30 and TRBJ2-7, the full variable domain reads SQTIHQWPATLVQPVGSPLSLECTVEGTSNPNLYWYRQAAGRGLQLLFYSVGIGQISSEVPQNLSASRPQDRQFILSSKKLLLSDSGFYLCAWSVEGGGYFGPGTRLTVT.

V is TRBV9 and J is TRBJ2-7, with D unresolved. V lost 0 bases, J lost 12 bases, and 4 bases lay in between. CDR3 size: 9 residues. CDR1 and CDR2 from the germline V gene are SGDLS and YYNGEE. The CDR3 DNA reads as TGTGCCAGCAGCGTAGTTCGGTACTTC. Its translation is CASSVVRYF.

The V gene is TRBV30, the J gene TRBJ2-7; D is uncertain. This CDR3 is built from 11 residues. V was clipped by 4 bases and J by 7 bases, with 11 bases between them. Germline V CDR1 and CDR2: GTSNPN, SVGIG (reference sequence). The CDR3 DNA follows: TGTGCCTGGATCGTAGGCGTAGAGCAGTACTTC. It codes for CAWIVGVEQYF.